These T cell receptor beta chains were read from a single sample in a study of blood T cell repertoires in COVID-19. Libraries were prepared by immunoSEQ multiplex PCR; TCRdb keeps only in-frame clonotypes and omits some of them. Of tens of thousands of clones in the sample, about 80% were seen once. Specimen: peripheral blood. All receptors come from a woman between 70 and 85 years old with acute or convalescent COVID-19. Each CDR3 is given with its conserved first and last residue. The D gene is left open where the match is weak. Rows may omit the clone size; those that give it use once, few, many or a size class.

clone size | J gene | V gene | D gene | CDR3 DNA | CDR3 protein
. | TRBJ2-7 | TRBV9 | TRBD1 | TGTGCCAGCAGCGAGGGACAGGGCTACGAGCAGTACTTC | CASSEGQGYEQYF
. | TRBJ2-7 | TRBV21-1 | . | TGTGCCAGCAGCAATAAATTGTGCCGGCGCTTGCCTCCGGCCGGGACAGGGTCAAACGAGCAGTACTTC | CASSNKLCRRLPPAGTGSNEQYF
. | TRBJ2-2 | TRBV4-1 | . | TGCGCCAGCAGCCATAGAGGGTCGGTCAGCGGGGAGCTGTTTTTT | CASSHRGSVSGELFF
. | TRBJ2-2 | TRBV7-3 | TRBD1 | TGTGCCAGCAGCTGGCAGGCAGGGGGAAGCGCCGGGGAGCTGTTTTTT | CASSWQAGGSAGELFF
. | TRBJ2-7 | TRBV7-2 | . | TGTGCCAGCAGCCCCCAAGGCGGCAGCTACGAGCAGTACTTC | CASSPQGGSYEQYF
. | TRBJ1-2 | TRBV7-8 | TRBD1 | TGTGCCAGCAGCTCTTATGTAGGGGGCGCCGGGGGTAACTATGGCTACACCTTC | CASSSYVGGAGGNYGYTF
. | TRBJ1-6 | TRBV19 | . | TGTGCCACTACAGGGAGCTCCTATAATTCACCCCTCCACTTT | CATTGSSYNSPLHF
. | TRBJ1-6 | TRBV4-3 | TRBD1 | TGCGCCAGCAGCCAAGAAGGGACAGATAATTCACCCCTCCACTTT | CASSQEGTDNSPLHF
few | TRBJ1-5 | TRBV9 | TRBD1 | TGTGCCAGCAGCCGGGGACAGGCTTTCAATCAGCCCCAGCATTTT | CASSRGQAFNQPQHF
many | TRBJ1-5 | TRBV6-2/TRBV6-3 | . | TGTGCCAGCAGTTATTATAGCAATCAGCCCCAGCATTTT | CASSYYSNQPQHF
. | TRBJ1-2 | TRBV20-1 | TRBD1 | TGCAGTGCTCCCTACAGGGGAGGCTACACCTTC | CSAPYRGGYTF
. | TRBJ1-1 | TRBV5-8 | TRBD1 | TGTGCCAGCAGCTGGACAGGGTGGAACACTGAAGCTTTCTTT | CASSWTGWNTEAFF
. | TRBJ1-6 | TRBV7-2 | TRBD1 | TGTGCCAGCAGCTCAACCGGGACAGATAATTCACCCCTCCACTTT | CASSSTGTDNSPLHF
few | TRBJ1-5 | TRBV6-2/TRBV6-3 | . | TGTGCCAGCAGTTACGGGGAGCTCAATCAGCCCCAGCATTTT | CASSYGELNQPQHF